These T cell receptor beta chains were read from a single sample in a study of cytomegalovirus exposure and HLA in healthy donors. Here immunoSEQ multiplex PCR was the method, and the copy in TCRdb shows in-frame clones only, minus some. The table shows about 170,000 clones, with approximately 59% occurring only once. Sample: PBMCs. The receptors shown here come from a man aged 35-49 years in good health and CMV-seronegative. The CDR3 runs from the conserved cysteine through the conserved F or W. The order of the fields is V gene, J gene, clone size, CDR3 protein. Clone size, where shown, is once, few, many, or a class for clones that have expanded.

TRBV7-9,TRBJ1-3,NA,CSSSHKTGPGNTIYF
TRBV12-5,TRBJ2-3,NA,CASGGTGFSDTQYF
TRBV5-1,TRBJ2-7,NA,CASSLAVSTYEQYF
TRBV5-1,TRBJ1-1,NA,CASSPRQNTEAFF
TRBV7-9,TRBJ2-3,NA,CASSSRGGSDTQYF
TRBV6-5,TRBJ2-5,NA,CASSYWVAGPRETQYF
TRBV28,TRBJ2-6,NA,CASSFASGGSGANVLTF
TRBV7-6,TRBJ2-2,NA,CASSPRSGVNTGELFF
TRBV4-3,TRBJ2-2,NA,CASSQESRPTGYTGELFF
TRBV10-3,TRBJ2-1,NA,CAISERSSYNEQFF
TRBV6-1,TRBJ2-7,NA,CASRTGGTYEQYF
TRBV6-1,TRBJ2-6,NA,CSVAVSGANVLTF
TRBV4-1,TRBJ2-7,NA,CASSQGGTGGAHEQYF
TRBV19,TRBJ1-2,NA,CASSIIGGDRAIISYTF
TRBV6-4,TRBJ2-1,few,CASSDTTSGRTGEQFF
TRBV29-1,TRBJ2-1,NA,CSVERVGENFYNEQFF
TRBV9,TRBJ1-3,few,CASSLLSGNTIYF
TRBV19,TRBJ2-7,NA,CASTPVGGLSYEQYF
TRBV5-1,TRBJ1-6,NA,CASTGDYNSPLHF
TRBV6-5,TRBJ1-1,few,CASSRTVTEAFF
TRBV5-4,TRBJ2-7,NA,CASSPGLDREQYF
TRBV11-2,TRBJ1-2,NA,CASSLSGTGGYTF